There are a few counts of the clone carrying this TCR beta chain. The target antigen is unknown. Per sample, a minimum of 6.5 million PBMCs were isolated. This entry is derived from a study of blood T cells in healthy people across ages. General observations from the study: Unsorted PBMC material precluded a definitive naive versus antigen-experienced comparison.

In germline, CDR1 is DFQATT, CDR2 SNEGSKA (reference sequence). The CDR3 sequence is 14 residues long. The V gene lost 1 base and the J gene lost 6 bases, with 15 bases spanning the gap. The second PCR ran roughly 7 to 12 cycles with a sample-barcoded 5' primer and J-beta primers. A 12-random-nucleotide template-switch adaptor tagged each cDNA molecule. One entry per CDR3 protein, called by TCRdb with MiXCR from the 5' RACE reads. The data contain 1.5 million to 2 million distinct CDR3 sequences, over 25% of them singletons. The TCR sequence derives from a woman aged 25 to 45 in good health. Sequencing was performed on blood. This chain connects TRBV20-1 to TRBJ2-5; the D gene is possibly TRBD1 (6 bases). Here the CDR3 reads CSARAQGGKKTQYF. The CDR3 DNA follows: TGCAGTGCTAGAGCACAGGGCGGTAAAAAGACCCAGTACTTC.